The clone carrying this T cell receptor beta chain came up many times. Its antigen is not known. Germline lookup yields CDR1 SGHNT and CDR2 YYREEE (reference sequence). With V trimmed by 4 bases and J by 0 bases, 8 bases remained unmatched. CDR3 length equals 18 residues. This specimen belongs to a study of human T cells and chemical hapten exposure. TCRdb passed the RACE reads through MiXCR, listing each CDR3 protein once. The profile shows 300,000 to 400,000 distinct CDR3 sequences, around 7% of them singletons. Regarding the study as a whole: The study found that PT1 expanded TCR counts correlated positively with patch test score.

Time point in this sample: patch test 1, 2 weeks after DPC sensitization. The sample's treatment: therapeutic diphenylcyclopropenone sensitization with weekly scalp DPC. The sequencing used whole blood, collected in connection with sensitization to the hapten diphenylcyclopropenone (DPC). The chain combines TRBV5-4 with TRBJ2-6; 9 bases match TRBD2. The sequence came from a woman younger than 30 with alopecia areata. Some clones in this sample may be carry-over from other donors' samples. Written as DNA, the CDR3 is TGTGCCAGCAGCCAAGCGGGGGGCCGAGCCTCTGGGGCCAACGTCCTGACTTTC. This codes for CASSQAGGRASGANVLTF.